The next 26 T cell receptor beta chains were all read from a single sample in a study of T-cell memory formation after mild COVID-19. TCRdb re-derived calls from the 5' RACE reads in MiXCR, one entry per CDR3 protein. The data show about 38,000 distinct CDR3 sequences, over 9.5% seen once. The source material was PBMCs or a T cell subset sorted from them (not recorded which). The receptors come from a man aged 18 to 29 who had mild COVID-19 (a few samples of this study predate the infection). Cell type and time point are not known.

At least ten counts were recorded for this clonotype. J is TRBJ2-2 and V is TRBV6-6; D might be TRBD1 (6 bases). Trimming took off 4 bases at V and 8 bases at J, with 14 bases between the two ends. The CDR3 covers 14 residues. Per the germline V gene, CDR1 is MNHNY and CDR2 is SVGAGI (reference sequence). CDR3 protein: CASSSAQGAGELFF. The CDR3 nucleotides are TGTGCCAGCAGTTCGGCACAGGGAGCAGGGGAGCTGTTTTTT.

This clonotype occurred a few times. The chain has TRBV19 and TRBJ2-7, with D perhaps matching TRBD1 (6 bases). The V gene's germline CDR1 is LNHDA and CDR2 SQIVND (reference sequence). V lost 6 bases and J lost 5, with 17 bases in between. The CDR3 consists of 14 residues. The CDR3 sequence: CASRGIDRMNEQYF. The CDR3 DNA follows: TGTGCCAGTAGGGGGATCGACAGGATGAACGAGCAGTACTTC.

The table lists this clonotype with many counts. The CDR3 here is CASSQDRTVGTQYF. The CDR3 coding sequence is TGCGCCAGCAGCCAAGATCGGACAGTGGGTACGCAGTATTTT. V gene TRBV4-3 combines with J gene TRBJ2-3; possible D gene TRBD1, 6 bases. The germline V and J ends were trimmed by 0 bases and 8 bases, with 12 bases remaining between them. The CDR3 is made up of 14 amino acids. Germline CDR1 reads LGHNA; CDR2 reads YSLEER.

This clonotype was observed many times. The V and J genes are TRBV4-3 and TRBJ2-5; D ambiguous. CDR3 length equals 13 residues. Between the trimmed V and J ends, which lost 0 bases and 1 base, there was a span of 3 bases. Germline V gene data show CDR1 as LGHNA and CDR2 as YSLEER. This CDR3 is CASSQDRQETQYF. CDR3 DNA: TGCGCCAGCAGCCAAGATCGCCAAGAGACCCAGTACTTC.

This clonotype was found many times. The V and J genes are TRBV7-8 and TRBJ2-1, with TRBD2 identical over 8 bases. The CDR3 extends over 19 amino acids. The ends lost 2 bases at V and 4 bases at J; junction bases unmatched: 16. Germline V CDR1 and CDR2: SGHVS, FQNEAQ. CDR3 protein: CASSLRAAGELLTYNEQFF. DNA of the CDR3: TGTGCCAGCAGCTTAAGGGCAGCGGGGGAGCTCCTAACTTACAATGAGCAGTTCTTC. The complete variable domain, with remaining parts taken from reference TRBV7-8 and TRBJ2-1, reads GAGVSQSPRYKVAKRGQDVALRCDPISGHVSLFWYQQALGQGPEFLTYFQNEAQLDKSGLPSDRFFAERPEGSVSTLKIQRTQQEDSAVYLCASSLRAAGELLTYNEQFFGPGTRLTVL.

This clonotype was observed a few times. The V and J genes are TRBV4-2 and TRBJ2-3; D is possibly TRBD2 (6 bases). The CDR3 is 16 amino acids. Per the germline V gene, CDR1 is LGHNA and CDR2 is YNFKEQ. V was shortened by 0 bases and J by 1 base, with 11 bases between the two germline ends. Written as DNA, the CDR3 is TGTGCCAGCAGCCAAGATGGTGGCGGGGGCACAGATACGCAGTATTTT. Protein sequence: CASSQDGGGGTDTQYF.

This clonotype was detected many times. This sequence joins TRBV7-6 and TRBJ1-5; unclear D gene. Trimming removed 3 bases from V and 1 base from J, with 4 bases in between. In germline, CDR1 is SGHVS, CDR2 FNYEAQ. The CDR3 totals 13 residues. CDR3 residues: CASSFGSNQPQHF. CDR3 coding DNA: TGTGCCAGCAGCTTTGGGAGCAATCAGCCCCAGCATTTT.

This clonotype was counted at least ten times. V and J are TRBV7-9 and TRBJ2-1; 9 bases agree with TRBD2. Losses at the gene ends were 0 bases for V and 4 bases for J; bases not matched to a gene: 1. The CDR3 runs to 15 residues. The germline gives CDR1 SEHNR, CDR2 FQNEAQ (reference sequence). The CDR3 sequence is CASSLALAGYNEQFF. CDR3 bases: TGTGCCAGCAGCTTAGCACTAGCGGGTTACAATGAGCAGTTCTTC.

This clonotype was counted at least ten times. CDR3 loop: CASRRGASTEAFF. The CDR3 nucleotides are TGCGCCAGCCGCCGGGGGGCGAGCACTGAAGCTTTCTTT. The chain couples TRBV4-1 to TRBJ1-1; possibly TRBD1 for D (6 bases). This CDR3 contains 13 residues. Trimming removed 8 bases from V and 4 bases from J, with 14 bases in between. Germline CDR1 is MGHRA and CDR2 is YSYEKL.

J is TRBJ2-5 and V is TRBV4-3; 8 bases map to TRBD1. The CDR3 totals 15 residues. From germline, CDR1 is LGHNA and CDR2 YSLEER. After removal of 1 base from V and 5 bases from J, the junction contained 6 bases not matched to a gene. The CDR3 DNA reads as TGCGCCAGCAGCCAAGCACAGGGGGTCGGGGAGACCCAGTACTTC. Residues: CASSQAQGVGETQYF.

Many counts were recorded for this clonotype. CDR3 sequence (DNA): TGCGCCAGCAGCTTAGAACCGACAACGAACACCGGGGAGCTGTTTTTT. Translation: CASSLEPTTNTGELFF. The chain combines TRBV5-1 with TRBJ2-2; unclear D gene. Germline CDR1 reads SGHRS; CDR2 reads YFSETQ. The CDR3 runs 16 residues. V dropped 2 bases and J dropped 0 bases, with 11 bases sitting between them.

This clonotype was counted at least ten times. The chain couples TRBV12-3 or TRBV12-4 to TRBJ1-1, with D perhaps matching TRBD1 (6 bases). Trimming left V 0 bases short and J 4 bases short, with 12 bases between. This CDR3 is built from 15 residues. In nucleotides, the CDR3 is TGTGCCAGCAGTTTAGCTACGGGACACCTCACTGAAGCTTTCTTT. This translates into CASSLATGHLTEAFF.

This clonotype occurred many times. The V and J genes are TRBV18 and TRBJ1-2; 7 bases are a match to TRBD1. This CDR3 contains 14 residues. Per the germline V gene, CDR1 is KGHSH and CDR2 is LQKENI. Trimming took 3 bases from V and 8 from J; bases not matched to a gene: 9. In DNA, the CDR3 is TGTGCCAGCTCACCCGACGACAGGGTTTGGGGCTACACCTTC. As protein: CASSPDDRVWGYTF.

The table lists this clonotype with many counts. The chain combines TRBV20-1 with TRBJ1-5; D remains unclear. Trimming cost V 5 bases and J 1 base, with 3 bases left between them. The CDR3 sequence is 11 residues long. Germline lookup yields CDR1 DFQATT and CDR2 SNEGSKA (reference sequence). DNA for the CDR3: TGCAGTGCTCGGAGCAATCAGCCCCAGCATTTT. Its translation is CSARSNQPQHF.

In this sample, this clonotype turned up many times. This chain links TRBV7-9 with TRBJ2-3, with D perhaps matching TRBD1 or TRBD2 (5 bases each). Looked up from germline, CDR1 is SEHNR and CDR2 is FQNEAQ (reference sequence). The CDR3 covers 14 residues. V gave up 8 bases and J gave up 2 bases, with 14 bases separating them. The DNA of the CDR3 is TGTGCCAGCCACCGGGACCAATACACAGATACGCAGTATTTT. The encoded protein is CASHRDQYTDTQYF.

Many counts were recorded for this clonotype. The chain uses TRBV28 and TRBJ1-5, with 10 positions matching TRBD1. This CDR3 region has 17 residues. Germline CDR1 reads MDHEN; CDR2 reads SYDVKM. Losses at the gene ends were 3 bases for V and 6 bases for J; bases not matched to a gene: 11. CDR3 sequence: CASSLTQGQGLGQPQHF. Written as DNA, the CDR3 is TGTGCCAGCAGTTTGACCCAGGGACAGGGGCTCGGTCAGCCCCAGCATTTT.

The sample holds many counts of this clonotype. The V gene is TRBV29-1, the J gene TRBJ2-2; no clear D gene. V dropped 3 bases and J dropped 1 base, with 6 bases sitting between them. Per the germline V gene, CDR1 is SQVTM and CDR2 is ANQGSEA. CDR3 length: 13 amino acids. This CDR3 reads CSVDFMNTGELFF. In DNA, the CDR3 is TGCAGCGTTGATTTCATGAACACCGGGGAGCTGTTTTTT.

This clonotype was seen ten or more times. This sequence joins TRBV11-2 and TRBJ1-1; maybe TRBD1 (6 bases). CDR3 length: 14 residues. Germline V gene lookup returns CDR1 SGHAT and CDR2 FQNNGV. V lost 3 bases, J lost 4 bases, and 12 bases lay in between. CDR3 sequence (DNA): TGTGCCAGCAGCTTCCCCAGGGGAGGCACTGAAGCTTTCTTT. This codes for CASSFPRGGTEAFF.

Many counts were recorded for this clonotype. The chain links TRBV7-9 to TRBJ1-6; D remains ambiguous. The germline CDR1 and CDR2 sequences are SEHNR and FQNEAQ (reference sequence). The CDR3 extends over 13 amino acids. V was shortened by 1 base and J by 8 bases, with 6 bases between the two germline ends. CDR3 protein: CASSLGGHSPLHF. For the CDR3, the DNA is TGTGCCAGCAGCTTAGGCGGTCATTCACCCCTCCACTTT. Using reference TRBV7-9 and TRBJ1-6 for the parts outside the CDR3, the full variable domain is DTGVSQNPRHKITKRGQNVTFRCDPISEHNRLYWYRQTLGQGPEFLTYFQNEAQLEKSRLLSDRFSAERPKGSFSTLEIQRTEQGDSAMYLCASSLGGHSPLHFGNGTRLTVT.

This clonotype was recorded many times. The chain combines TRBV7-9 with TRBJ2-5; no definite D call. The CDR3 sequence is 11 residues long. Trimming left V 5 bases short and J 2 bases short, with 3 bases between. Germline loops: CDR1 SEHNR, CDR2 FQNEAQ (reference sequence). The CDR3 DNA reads TGTGCCAGCAGCGCGCAAGAGACCCAGTACTTC. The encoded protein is CASSAQETQYF.

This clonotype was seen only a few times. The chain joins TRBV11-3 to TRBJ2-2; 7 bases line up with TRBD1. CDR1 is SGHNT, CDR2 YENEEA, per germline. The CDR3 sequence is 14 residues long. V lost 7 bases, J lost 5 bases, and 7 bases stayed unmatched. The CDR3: CASTTGAETGELFF. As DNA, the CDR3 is TGTGCCAGCACTACAGGGGCGGAAACCGGGGAGCTGTTTTTT.

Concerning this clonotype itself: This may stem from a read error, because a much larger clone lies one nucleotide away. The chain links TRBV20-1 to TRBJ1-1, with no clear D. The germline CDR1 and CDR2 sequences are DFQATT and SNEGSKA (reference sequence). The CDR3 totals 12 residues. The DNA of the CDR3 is TGCAGTGCTTGGATGGCGAACACTGAAGATTTCTTT. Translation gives CSAWMANTEDFF.

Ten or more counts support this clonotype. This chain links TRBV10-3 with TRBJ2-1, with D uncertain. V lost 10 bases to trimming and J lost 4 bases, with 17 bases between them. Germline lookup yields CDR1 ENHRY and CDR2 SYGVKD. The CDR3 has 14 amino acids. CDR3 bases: TGTGCCACCGTCTATTCGTCCATTTACAATGAGCAGTTCTTC. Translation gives CATVYSSIYNEQFF.

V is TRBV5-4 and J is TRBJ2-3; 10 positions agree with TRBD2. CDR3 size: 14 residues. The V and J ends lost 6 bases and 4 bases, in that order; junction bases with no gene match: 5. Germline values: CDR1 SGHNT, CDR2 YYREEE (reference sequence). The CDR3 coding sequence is TGTGCCAGCACCAAGCGGGGGGGTGCAGATACGCAGTATTTT. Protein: CASTKRGGADTQYF. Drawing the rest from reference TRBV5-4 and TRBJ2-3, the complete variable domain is ETGVTQSPTHLIKTRGQQVTLRCSSQSGHNTVSWYQQALGQGPQFIFQYYREEENGRGNFPPRFSGLQFPNYSSELNVNALELDDSALYLCASTKRGGADTQYFGPGTRLTVL.

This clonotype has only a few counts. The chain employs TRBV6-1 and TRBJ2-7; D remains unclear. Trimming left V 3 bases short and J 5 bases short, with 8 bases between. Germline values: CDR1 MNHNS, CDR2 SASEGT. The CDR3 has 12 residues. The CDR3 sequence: CASSDLLNEQYV. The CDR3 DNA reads TGTGCCAGCAGTGATTTGCTAAACGAGCAGTACGTC.

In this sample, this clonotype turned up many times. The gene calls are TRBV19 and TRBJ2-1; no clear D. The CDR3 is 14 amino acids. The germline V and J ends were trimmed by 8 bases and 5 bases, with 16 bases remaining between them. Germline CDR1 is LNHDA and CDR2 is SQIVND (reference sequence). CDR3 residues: CASRISQRNNEQFF. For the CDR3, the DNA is TGTGCCAGTCGGATATCCCAGAGAAACAATGAGCAGTTCTTC. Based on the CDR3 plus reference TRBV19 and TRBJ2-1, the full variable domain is DGGITQSPKYLFRKEGQNVTLSCEQNLNHDAMYWYRQDPGQGLRLIYYSQIVNDFQKGDIAEGYSVSREKKESFPLTVTSAQKNPTAFYLCASRISQRNNEQFFGPGTRLTVL.